The rows below give T cell receptor beta chains drawn from one sample of a study of blood T cell repertoires in COVID-19. Data came from immunoSEQ multiplex PCR; TCRdb stores just in-frame clones and leaves some out. This sample has fewer than 250,000 clones, with 65% to 85% found just once. Sequencing used peripheral blood. The receptors were gathered from a woman aged 45-59 years with acute or convalescent COVID-19. Both conserved end residues are part of each CDR3. The D gene is left open where the match is weak. Where a row states a size, it is once, few, many or the class of an expanded clone; other rows omit it.

V gene	D gene	J gene	clone size	CDR3 DNA	CDR3 protein
TRBV5-1	TRBD2	TRBJ2-2	-	TGCGCCAGCAGCTCCGGGACTAGCGGGAACACCGGGGAGCTGTTTTTT	CASSSGTSGNTGELFF
TRBV12-3/TRBV12-4	-	TRBJ1-1	-	TGTGCCAGCAGTTTGGGGGGGGAAGCTTTCTTT	CASSLGGEAFF
TRBV6-5	-	TRBJ1-4	-	TGTGCCAGCGGGGCAGGGAGGGAAAAACTGTTTTTT	CASGAGREKLFF
TRBV5-1	TRBD2	TRBJ2-5	once	TGCGCCAGCAGCTTGTGGGCGGGAGGACACCAAGAGACCCAGTACTTC	CASSLWAGGHQETQYF
TRBV3-1/TRBV3-2	TRBD2	TRBJ2-5	once	TGTGCCAGCAGCCAAACTAGCGGGAGAGAGACCCAGTACTTC	CASSQTSGRETQYF
TRBV19	TRBD1	TRBJ2-7	once	TGTGCCAGTAGTCAATCCCCACAGGGGGCTTCCTACGAGCAGTACTTC	CASSQSPQGASYEQYF
TRBV20-1	TRBD1	TRBJ2-3	-	TGCAGTGCTAGTCTGAGGATAGGGGGCTATGCAGATACGCAGTATTTT	CSASLRIGGYADTQYF
TRBV24-1	TRBD1	TRBJ1-2	few	TGTGCCACCAGAGAGACAGGGGGCAACTATGGCTACACCTTC	CATRETGGNYGYTF
TRBV27	TRBD1	TRBJ1-2	-	TGTGCCAGCAGTTTTACAGGGGGCTATGATGGCTACACCTTC	CASSFTGGYDGYTF
TRBV19	-	TRBJ1-2	-	TGTGCCAGTAGTACTGGCCGCAGAGGCTACACCTTC	CASSTGRRGYTF
TRBV15	-	TRBJ2-3	once	TGTGCCACCAGCAGAGATAGGGGCGGGACTGATACGCAGTATTTT	CATSRDRGGTDTQYF
TRBV9	-	TRBJ1-1	-	TGTGCCAGCAGCGTAATCCAGGGGACTGAAGCTTTCTTT	CASSVIQGTEAFF
TRBV11-2	-	TRBJ2-3	-	TGTGCCAGCAGCCCATCCTACACAGATACGCAGTATTTT	CASSPSYTDTQYF
TRBV30	TRBD1	TRBJ1-2	few	TGTGCCCGCACTCCTAACACAGGGGAAAACTATGGCTACACCTTC	CARTPNTGENYGYTF
TRBV30	-	TRBJ1-2	few	TGTGCCTGGAGTTCTCCACTAGCGGGAGGGCCTCGGGGCTACACCTTC	CAWSSPLAGGPRGYTF
TRBV6-6	TRBD2	TRBJ2-3	-	TGTGCCAGCAGTTCTCCGGGACTAGCGGGAGTAGATACGCAGTATTTT	CASSSPGLAGVDTQYF
TRBV27	TRBD1	TRBJ1-5	-	TGTGCCAGCAGCCGGGGACAGGGTCGGGGTCAGCCCCAGCATTTT	CASSRGQGRGQPQHF
TRBV12-5	-	TRBJ2-5	few	TGTGCTAGTGCCCGGACAAACCAAGAGACCCAGTACTTC	CASARTNQETQYF
TRBV19	TRBD1	TRBJ1-1	-	TGTGCCAGTAGTCACTCCCGACAGGGCATGAACACTGAAGCTTTCTTT	CASSHSRQGMNTEAFF
TRBV2	TRBD1	TRBJ1-4	-	TGTGCCAGCAGACGGGACAGGGCATCAACTAATGAAAAACTGTTTTTT	CASRRDRASTNEKLFF
TRBV7-3	TRBD1	TRBJ2-3	-	TGTGCCAGCAGCTCCCGGGGGCGGGACAGGGTTACAGATACGCAGTATTTT	CASSSRGRDRVTDTQYF
TRBV25-1	TRBD1	TRBJ1-1	-	TGTGCCAGCAGTGAATACGGGCCAGGGGGGTACACTGAAGCTTTCTTT	CASSEYGPGGYTEAFF
TRBV9	-	TRBJ2-7	-	TGTGCCAGCAGCGCCCGATTGGCTGCAACAGATAGGAACTTC	CASSARLAATDRNF
TRBV18	TRBD1	TRBJ2-2	few	TGTGCCAGCTCCCTTCATCGACAGGGTGACACCGGGGAGCTGTTTTTT	CASSLHRQGDTGELFF
TRBV2	-	TRBJ2-5	-	TGTGCCAGCAGGACAGGCGAGACCCAGTACTTC	CASRTGETQYF
TRBV10-3	-	TRBJ1-1	-	TGTGCCATCACTGAGGATGCATCCCCCAGGGTAGAGATGAACACTGAAGCTTTCTTT	CAITEDASPRVEMNTEAFF
TRBV9	-	TRBJ1-6	-	TGTGCCAGCAGCGCAGCGTCTATAGGATCACCCCTCCACTTT	CASSAASIGSPLHF
TRBV11-2	-	TRBJ2-1	-	TGTGCCAGCAGCCTCACTAGCTCCTACAATGAGCAGTTCTTC	CASSLTSSYNEQFF
TRBV6-1	-	TRBJ2-7	-	TGTGCCAGCAGTGAAGCGTTGGGAGTCAGGGGATACGAGCAGTACTTC	CASSEALGVRGYEQYF
TRBV11-2	TRBD1	TRBJ1-1	-	TGTGCCAGCAGCTTAGGCTTGACAGGGGGCACTGAAGCTTTCTTT	CASSLGLTGGTEAFF
TRBV7-9	TRBD1	TRBJ2-4	-	TGTGCCAGCAGCTTAGGGACAGGGGGCATAAACATTCAGTACTTC	CASSLGTGGINIQYF
TRBV10-2	-	TRBJ2-3	-	TGCGCCAGCAGTCCGGGAGAGACAGATACGCAGTATTTT	CASSPGETDTQYF
TRBV20-1	TRBD1	TRBJ1-4	-	TGCAGTGCTAAACAGGGGGGCAAACTGTTTTTT	CSAKQGGKLFF
TRBV5-1	TRBD1	TRBJ2-7	-	TGCGCCAGCAGCTTGGCCTTCTTGGGACAGGGTACCTACGAGCAGTACTTC	CASSLAFLGQGTYEQYF
TRBV9	-	TRBJ2-2	-	TGTGCCAGCAGCGTAGGTGGGAGCACCGGGGAGCTGTTTTTT	CASSVGGSTGELFF
TRBV28	-	TRBJ2-5	-	TGTGCCAGCAGTTCCCCGACAGTACAAGAGACCCAGTACTTC	CASSSPTVQETQYF
TRBV7-9	TRBD2	TRBJ2-3	-	TGTGCCAGCAGCTTTTCTGGCGGGAGTAGCCCAGATACGCAGTATTTT	CASSFSGGSSPDTQYF